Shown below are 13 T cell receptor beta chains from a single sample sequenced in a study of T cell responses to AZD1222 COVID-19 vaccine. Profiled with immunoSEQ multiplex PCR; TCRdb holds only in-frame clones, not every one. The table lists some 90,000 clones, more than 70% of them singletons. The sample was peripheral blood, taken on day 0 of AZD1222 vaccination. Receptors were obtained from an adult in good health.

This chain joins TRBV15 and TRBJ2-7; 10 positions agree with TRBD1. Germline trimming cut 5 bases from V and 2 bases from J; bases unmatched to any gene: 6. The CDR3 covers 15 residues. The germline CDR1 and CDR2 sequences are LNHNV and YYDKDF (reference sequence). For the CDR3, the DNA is TGTGCCACCAGCCCGGGACAGGGGTGGACCTACGAGCAGTACTTC. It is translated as CATSPGQGWTYEQYF. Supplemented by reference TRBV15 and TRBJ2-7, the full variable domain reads DAMVIQNPRYQVTQFGKPVTLSCSQTLNHNVMYWYQQKSSQAPKLLFHYYDKDFNNEADTPDNFQSRRPNTSFCFLDIRSPGLGDTAMYLCATSPGQGWTYEQYFGPGTRLTVT.

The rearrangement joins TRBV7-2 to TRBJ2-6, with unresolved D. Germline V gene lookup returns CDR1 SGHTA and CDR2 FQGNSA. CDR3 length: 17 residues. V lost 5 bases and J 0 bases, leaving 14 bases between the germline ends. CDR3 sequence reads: CASSENNESSGANVLTF. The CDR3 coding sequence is TGTGCCAGCAGCGAGAACAACGAGAGCTCTGGGGCCAACGTCCTGACTTTC.

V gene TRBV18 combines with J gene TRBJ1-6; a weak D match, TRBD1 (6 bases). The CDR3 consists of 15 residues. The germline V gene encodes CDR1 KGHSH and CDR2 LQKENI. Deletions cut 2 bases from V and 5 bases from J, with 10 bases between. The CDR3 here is CASSPYRDNNSPLHF. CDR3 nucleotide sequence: TGTGCCAGCTCACCATACCGGGACAATAATTCACCCCTCCACTTT.

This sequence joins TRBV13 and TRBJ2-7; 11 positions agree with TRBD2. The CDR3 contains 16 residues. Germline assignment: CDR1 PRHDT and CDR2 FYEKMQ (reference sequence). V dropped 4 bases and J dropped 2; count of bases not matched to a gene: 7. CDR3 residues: CASSWGSGRVTYEQYF. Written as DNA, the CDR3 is TGTGCCAGCAGCTGGGGTAGCGGGAGGGTAACCTACGAGCAGTACTTC.

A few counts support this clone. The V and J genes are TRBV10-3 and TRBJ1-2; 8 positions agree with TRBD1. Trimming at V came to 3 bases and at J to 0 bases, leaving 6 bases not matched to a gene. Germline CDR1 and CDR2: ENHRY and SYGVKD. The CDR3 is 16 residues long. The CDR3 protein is CAISETGQGTNYGYTF. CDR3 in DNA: TGTGCCATCAGTGAAACCGGACAGGGAACTAACTATGGCTACACCTTC.

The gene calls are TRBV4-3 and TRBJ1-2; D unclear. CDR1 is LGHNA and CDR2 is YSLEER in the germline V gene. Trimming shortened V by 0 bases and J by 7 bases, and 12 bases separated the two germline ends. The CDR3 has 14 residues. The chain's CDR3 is CASSQDALLSGYTF. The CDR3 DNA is TGCGCCAGCAGCCAAGACGCTTTACTGAGTGGCTACACCTTC.

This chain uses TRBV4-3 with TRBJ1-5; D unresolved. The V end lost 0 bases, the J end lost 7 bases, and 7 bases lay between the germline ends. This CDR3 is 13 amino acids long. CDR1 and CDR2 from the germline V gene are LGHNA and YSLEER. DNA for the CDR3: TGCGCCAGCAGCCAAGATCGTGGGCAGCCCCAGCATTTT. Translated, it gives CASSQDRGQPQHF.

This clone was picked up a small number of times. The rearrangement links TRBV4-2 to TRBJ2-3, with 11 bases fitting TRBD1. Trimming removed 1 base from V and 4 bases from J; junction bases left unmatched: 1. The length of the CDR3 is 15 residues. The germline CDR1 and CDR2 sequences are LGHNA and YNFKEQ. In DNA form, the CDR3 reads TGTGCCAGCAGCCAAGGGACAGGGGGCGCAGATACGCAGTATTTT. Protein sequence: CASSQGTGGADTQYF.

The CDR3 DNA sequence: TGTGCCAGCAGCTTAGGACGGGCCGGAACTAACTATGGCTACACCTTC. It specifies CASSLGRAGTNYGYTF. The chain links TRBV7-8 to TRBJ1-2; D not resolved. The CDR3 spans 16 residues. Germline CDR1 is SGHVS and CDR2 is FQNEAQ. V was clipped by 1 base and J by 0 bases, with 12 bases between them.

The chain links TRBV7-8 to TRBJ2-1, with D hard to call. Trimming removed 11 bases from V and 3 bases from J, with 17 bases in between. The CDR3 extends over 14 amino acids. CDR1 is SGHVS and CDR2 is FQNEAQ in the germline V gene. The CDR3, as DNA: TGTGCCTCCACACACTCATCCGGCTACAATGAGCAGTTCTTC. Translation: CASTHSSGYNEQFF.

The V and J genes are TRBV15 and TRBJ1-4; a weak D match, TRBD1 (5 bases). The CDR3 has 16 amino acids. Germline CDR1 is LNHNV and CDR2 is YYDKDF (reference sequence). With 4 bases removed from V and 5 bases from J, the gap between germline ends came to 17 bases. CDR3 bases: TGTGCCACCAGCACCCGGGTCCTGGGGGGGAATGAAAAACTGTTTTTT. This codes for CATSTRVLGGNEKLFF.

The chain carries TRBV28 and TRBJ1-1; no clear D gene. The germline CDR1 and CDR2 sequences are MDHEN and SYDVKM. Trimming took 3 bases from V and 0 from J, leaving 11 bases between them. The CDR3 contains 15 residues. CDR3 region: CASSFLGNLNTEAFF. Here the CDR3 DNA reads TGTGCCAGCAGTTTCCTGGGTAATTTGAACACTGAAGCTTTCTTT.

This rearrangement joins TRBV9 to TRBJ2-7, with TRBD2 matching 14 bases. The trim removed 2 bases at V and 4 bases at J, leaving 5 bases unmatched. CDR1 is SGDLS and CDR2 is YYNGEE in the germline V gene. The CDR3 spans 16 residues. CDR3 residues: CASSVGGTSGGYEQYF. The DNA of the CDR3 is TGTGCCAGCAGCGTGGGTGGGACTAGCGGGGGTTACGAGCAGTACTTC. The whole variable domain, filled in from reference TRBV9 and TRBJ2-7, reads DSGVTQTPKHLITATGQRVTLRCSPRSGDLSVYWYQQSLDQGLQFLIQYYNGEERAKGNILERFSAQQFPDLHSELNLSSLELGDSALYFCASSVGGTSGGYEQYFGPGTRLTVT.